This is a list of T cell receptor beta chains from one sample in a study of cytomegalovirus exposure and HLA in healthy donors. The method was immunoSEQ multiplex PCR; TCRdb's version includes in-frame clones alone and lacks a portion of them. The sample has 60,000 to 100,000 clones. Sequenced: PBMCs. These receptor sequences come from a man aged 25 to 40 in good health and CMV-seronegative. The CDR3 runs from the conserved cysteine through the conserved F or W. Each record gives: CDR3 protein, J gene, CDR3 length, V gene.

cdr3_aa: CASSDLYSNQPQHF
j_call: TRBJ1-5
cdr3_length: 14
v_call: TRBV25-1

cdr3_aa: CASSLDRAREAFF
j_call: TRBJ1-1
cdr3_length: 13
v_call: TRBV7-3

cdr3_aa: CASSLGQPYEQYF
j_call: TRBJ2-7
cdr3_length: 13
v_call: TRBV7-2

cdr3_aa: CASSVGSGGQPQHF
j_call: TRBJ1-5
cdr3_length: 14
v_call: TRBV2

cdr3_aa: CSVYREGYTF
j_call: TRBJ1-2
cdr3_length: 10
v_call: TRBV29-1

cdr3_aa: CASSFSTGNTIYF
j_call: TRBJ1-3
cdr3_length: 13
v_call: TRBV5-1

cdr3_aa: CASSSRAREKFF
j_call: TRBJ2-1
cdr3_length: 12
v_call: TRBV7-9

cdr3_aa: CASSPPPGGFGELFF
j_call: TRBJ2-2
cdr3_length: 15
v_call: TRBV19

cdr3_aa: CASSQGQWLGSGNTIYF
j_call: TRBJ1-3
cdr3_length: 17
v_call: TRBV4-1

cdr3_aa: CASMDRAYTEAFF
j_call: TRBJ1-1
cdr3_length: 13
v_call: TRBV27

cdr3_aa: CASSQGSYEQYF
j_call: TRBJ2-7
cdr3_length: 12
v_call: TRBV7-9

cdr3_aa: CASSLAVSSYEQYF
j_call: TRBJ2-7
cdr3_length: 14
v_call: TRBV5-5

cdr3_aa: CASSSVPWATEAFF
j_call: TRBJ1-1
cdr3_length: 14
v_call: TRBV7-3

cdr3_aa: CASSPSGQSMNTEAFF
j_call: TRBJ1-1
cdr3_length: 16
v_call: TRBV9

cdr3_aa: CASSPQSYNEQFF
j_call: TRBJ2-1
cdr3_length: 13
v_call: TRBV9